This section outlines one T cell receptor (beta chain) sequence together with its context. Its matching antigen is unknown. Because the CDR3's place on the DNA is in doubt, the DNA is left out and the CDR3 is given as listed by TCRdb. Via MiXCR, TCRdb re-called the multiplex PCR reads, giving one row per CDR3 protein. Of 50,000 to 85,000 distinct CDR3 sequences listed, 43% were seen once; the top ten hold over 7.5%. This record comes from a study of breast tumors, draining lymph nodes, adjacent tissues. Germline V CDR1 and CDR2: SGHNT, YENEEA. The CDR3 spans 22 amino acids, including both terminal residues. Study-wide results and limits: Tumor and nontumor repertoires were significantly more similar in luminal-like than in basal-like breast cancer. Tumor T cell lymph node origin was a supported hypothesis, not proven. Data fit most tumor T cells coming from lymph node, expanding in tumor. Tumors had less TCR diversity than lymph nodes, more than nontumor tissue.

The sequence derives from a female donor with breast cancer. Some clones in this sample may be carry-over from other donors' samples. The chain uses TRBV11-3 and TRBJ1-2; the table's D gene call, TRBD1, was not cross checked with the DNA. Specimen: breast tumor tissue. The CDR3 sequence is CASSFYICSAYNGDRINYGYTF.